A selection of T cell receptor beta chains follows, all from one sample in a study of identical twins. In TCRdb, the 5' RACE reads were re-called with MiXCR into one record per CDR3 protein. Found here are fewer than 900,000 distinct CDR3 sequences, over 15% of them singletons; the top ten hold around 13%. This same sample was also taken into another study, of T cells expressing NK-cell markers.

Sequencing was done on a sample of PBMCs. The receptors were sampled from a woman aged 18 to 35 in good health. CDR3s include the opening cysteine and the closing phenylalanine or tryptophan. A D gene is named only where the DNA matches it firmly. Expanded clones are given a class, and other clones once, few, many or no size at all.

D gene	clone size	V gene	J gene	CDR3 protein	CDR3 DNA
TRBD1	few	TRBV11-2	TRBJ1-1	CASSLDRGWNTEAFF	TGTGCCAGCAGCCTCGACAGGGGTTGGAACACTGAAGCTTTCTTT
.	once	TRBV29-1	TRBJ2-1	CSVKESNEQFF	TGCAGCGTTAAGGAGAGCAATGAGCAGTTCTTC
TRBD1	few	TRBV7-9	TRBJ1-6	CASRADRGYNSPLHF	TGTGCCAGCAGAGCCGACAGGGGGTATAATTCACCCCTCCACTTT
.	few	TRBV7-6	TRBJ1-1	CASSKHSDILNTEAFF	TGTGCCAGCAGCAAACACAGTGACATTTTGAACACTGAAGCTTTCTTT
.	few	TRBV18	TRBJ2-3	CASSLGPAGSTDTQYF	TGTGCCAGCTCTCTGGGACCAGCGGGCAGCACAGATACGCAGTATTTT
.	.	TRBV7-2	TRBJ2-1	CASSLVWVRSNEQFF	TGTGCCAGCAGCTTAGTCTGGGTCCGGAGCAATGAGCAGTTCTTC
.	.	TRBV3-1	TRBJ1-1	CASSQTDEAFF	TGTGCCAGCAGCCAGACAGATGAAGCTTTCTTT
TRBD2	few	TRBV5-1	TRBJ2-7	CASSFLAGGVDEQYF	TGCGCCAGCAGCTTTCTAGCGGGAGGTGTCGACGAGCAGTACTTC
.	.	TRBV5-1	TRBJ2-1	CASSVTSGQSSYNEQFF	TGCGCCAGCAGCGTCACAAGCGGGCAGAGCTCCTACAATGAGCAGTTCTTC
TRBD1	few	TRBV24-1	TRBJ1-3	CASRTRITGGGTKGNTIYF	TGTGCCTCCCGGACACGGATAACAGGGGGCGGCACGAAGGGGAACACCATATATTTT
TRBD2	few	TRBV20-1	TRBJ2-7	CSVPTSGELYEQYF	TGCAGTGTTCCGACTAGCGGAGAGCTCTACGAGCAGTACTTC
.	few	TRBV7-9	TRBJ2-5	CASRQVNEETQYF	TGTGCCAGTAGACAGGTGAATGAAGAGACCCAGTACTTC
TRBD2	few	TRBV20-1	TRBJ2-3	CSAKTSGRTDTQYF	TGCAGTGCCAAGACTAGCGGGAGAACAGATACGCAGTATTTT
.	.	TRBV29-1	TRBJ2-7	CSVQDPFDFYEQYF	TGCAGCGTACAGGACCCGTTTGATTTTTACGAGCAGTACTTC
TRBD1	.	TRBV27	TRBJ2-1	CASRTGAGNEQFF	TGTGCCAGCAGGACAGGGGCGGGCAATGAGCAGTTCTTC
.	few	TRBV9	TRBJ2-3	CASSVDSFTDTQYF	TGTGCCAGCAGCGTCGACAGTTTCACAGATACGCAGTATTTT
.	.	TRBV10-3	TRBJ1-2	CAINTQAVGGYTF	TGTGCCATCAACACACAGGCCGTTGGAGGCTACACCTTC
.	few	TRBV11-2	TRBJ2-1	CASSSSGTEQFF	TGTGCCAGCAGCTCATCCGGGACAGAGCAGTTCTTC
TRBD2	.	TRBV12-3/TRBV12-4	TRBJ2-7	CASSFSSGGAGRRSTEQYF	TGTGCCAGCAGTTTTTCTAGCGGGGGGGCCGGGAGAAGATCTACGGAGCAGTACTTC
.	.	TRBV12-3/TRBV12-4	TRBJ2-5	CASSFSALYETQYF	TGTGCCAGCAGTTTCTCCGCCCTCTACGAGACCCAGTACTTC
TRBD1	.	TRBV28	TRBJ1-6	CASRGTGGNSPLHF	TGTGCCAGCCGGGGGACAGGGGGCAATTCACCCCTCCACTTT
.	.	TRBV20-1	TRBJ2-7	CSALRTVLEHREQYF	TGCAGTGCTCTCCGGACAGTTCTGGAACATCGCGAGCAGTACTTC
.	few	TRBV15	TRBJ2-1	CATSRVIRTDNSGDEQFF	TGTGCCACCAGCAGAGTAATCCGGACGGACAACTCTGGGGATGAGCAGTTCTTC
TRBD2	many	TRBV7-9	TRBJ2-1	CASSLSGGLYNEQFF	TGTGCCAGCAGCTTAAGCGGGGGGCTATACAATGAGCAGTTCTTC
.	.	TRBV20-1	TRBJ1-1	CSASRDTNMNTEAFF	TGCAGTGCTAGCAGGGACACAAACATGAACACTGAAGCTTTCTTT
.	.	TRBV20-1	TRBJ2-5	CSARAFGVRTGTETQYF	TGCAGTGCTAGAGCTTTTGGGGTCCGAACAGGGACTGAGACCCAGTACTTC
TRBD1	few	TRBV5-1	TRBJ2-7	CASSLGGTGQTYEQYF	TGCGCCAGCAGCTTGGGGGGGACAGGACAAACCTACGAGCAGTACTTC
TRBD2	.	TRBV5-1	TRBJ2-7	CASSSGTSTTYEQYF	TGCGCCAGCAGCTCAGGGACTAGCACAACCTACGAGCAGTACTTC
.	.	TRBV20-1	TRBJ1-1	CSARPAGNTEAFF	TGCAGTGCTAGGCCTGCGGGGAACACTGAAGCTTTCTTT
TRBD1	.	TRBV12-3/TRBV12-4	TRBJ1-1	CASISKGQNAFF	TGTGCCAGCATCAGTAAGGGACAGAATGCTTTCTTT
TRBD2	.	TRBV30	TRBJ2-1	CAWKNFTSGNNEQFF	TGTGCCTGGAAGAACTTCACTAGCGGGAACAATGAGCAGTTCTTC
.	.	TRBV7-8	TRBJ2-2	CASRAERDTGELFF	TGTGCCAGCAGGGCAGAGAGGGACACCGGGGAGCTGTTTTTT
.	few	TRBV7-3	TRBJ2-2	CASSLTVGELFF	TGTGCCAGCAGCTTAACAGTCGGGGAGCTGTTTTTT
TRBD2	.	TRBV3-1	TRBJ2-2	CASSQDRASGAVTGELFF	TGTGCCAGCAGCCAAGATCGTGCTAGCGGGGCGGTAACCGGGGAGCTGTTTTTT
TRBD2	many	TRBV25-1	TRBJ2-1	CASSPSGEQFF	TGTGCCAGCTCTCCTAGCGGAGAGCAGTTCTTC
TRBD1	many	TRBV29-1	TRBJ1-1	CSVDRDSFRLNTEAFF	TGCAGCGTTGACCGGGACAGCTTTAGACTTAACACTGAAGCTTTCTTT
.	.	TRBV5-1	TRBJ2-7	CASRRDDSYEQYF	TGCGCCAGCAGACGGGACGACTCCTACGAGCAGTACTTC
TRBD2	.	TRBV5-1	TRBJ2-5	CASSSNSGSPSNPQYF	TGCGCCAGCAGCTCCAATAGCGGGAGCCCGTCCAATCCCCAGTACTTC
TRBD2	.	TRBV19	TRBJ2-2	CASSIVPVAGTGELFF	TGTGCCAGTAGTATAGTTCCGGTAGCGGGGACCGGGGAGCTGTTTTTT
.	.	TRBV9	TRBJ2-1	CASRGWAGGKDEQFF	TGTGCCAGTCGGGGGTGGGCAGGGGGAAAGGATGAGCAGTTCTTC
.	few	TRBV12-3/TRBV12-4	TRBJ2-3	CASSFRASPDTQYF	TGTGCCAGCAGTTTTAGGGCCAGCCCAGATACGCAGTATTTT
.	few	TRBV12-3/TRBV12-4	TRBJ1-1	CASSLNPPGPEAFF	TGTGCCAGCAGTTTAAACCCCCCGGGCCCTGAAGCTTTCTTT
.	few	TRBV12-3/TRBV12-4	TRBJ1-1	CASSFNWDTEAFF	TGTGCCAGCAGTTTCAATTGGGACACTGAAGCTTTCTTT
.	few	TRBV20-1	TRBJ1-5	CSARETWDADQPQHF	TGCAGTGCTAGAGAGACCTGGGACGCAGATCAGCCCCAGCATTTT
TRBD2	few	TRBV12-3/TRBV12-4	TRBJ2-7	CASNLGGGAGEQYF	TGTGCCAGCAACCTTGGGGGAGGGGCTGGCGAGCAGTACTTC
.	.	TRBV7-3	TRBJ2-3	CASSLSTYTDTQYF	TGTGCCAGCAGCTTATCCACATACACAGATACGCAGTATTTT
TRBD1	few	TRBV7-6	TRBJ2-7	CASRLGQGSYEQYF	TGTGCCAGCAGATTGGGACAGGGCTCCTACGAGCAGTACTTC